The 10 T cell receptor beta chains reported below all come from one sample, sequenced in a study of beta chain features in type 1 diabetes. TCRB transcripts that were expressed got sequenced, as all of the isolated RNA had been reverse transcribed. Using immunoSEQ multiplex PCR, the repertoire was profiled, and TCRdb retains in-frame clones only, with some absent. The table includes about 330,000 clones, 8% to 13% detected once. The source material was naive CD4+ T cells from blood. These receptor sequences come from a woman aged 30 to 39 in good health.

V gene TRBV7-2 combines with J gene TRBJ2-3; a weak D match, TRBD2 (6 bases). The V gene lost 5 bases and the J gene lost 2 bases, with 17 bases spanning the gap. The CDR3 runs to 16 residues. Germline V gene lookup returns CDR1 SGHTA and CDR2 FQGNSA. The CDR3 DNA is TGTGCCAGCAGCGCAAAGACGTCTAGCGACACAGATACGCAGTATTTT. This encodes CASSAKTSSDTDTQYF. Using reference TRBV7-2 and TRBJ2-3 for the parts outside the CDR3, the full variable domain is GAGVSQSPSNKVTEKGKDVELRCDPISGHTALYWYRQSLGQGLEFLIYFQGNSAPDKSGLPSDRFSAERTGGSVSTLTIQRTQQEDSAVYLCASSAKTSSDTDTQYFGPGTRLTVL.

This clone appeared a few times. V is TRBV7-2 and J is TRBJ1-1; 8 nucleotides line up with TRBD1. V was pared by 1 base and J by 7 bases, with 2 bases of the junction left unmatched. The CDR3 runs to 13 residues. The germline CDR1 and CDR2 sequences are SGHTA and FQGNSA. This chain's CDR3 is CASSLGQGIEAFF. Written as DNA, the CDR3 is TGTGCCAGCAGCTTAGGACAGGGGATTGAAGCTTTCTTT.

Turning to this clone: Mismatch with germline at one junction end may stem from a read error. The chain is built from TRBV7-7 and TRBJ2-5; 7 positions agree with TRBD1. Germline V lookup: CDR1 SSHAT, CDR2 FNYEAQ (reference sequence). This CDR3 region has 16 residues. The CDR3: CASSPMTGRGVETQYF. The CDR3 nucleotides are TGTGCTAGCAGCCCTATGACAGGGAGAGGGGTCGAGACCCAGTACTTC.

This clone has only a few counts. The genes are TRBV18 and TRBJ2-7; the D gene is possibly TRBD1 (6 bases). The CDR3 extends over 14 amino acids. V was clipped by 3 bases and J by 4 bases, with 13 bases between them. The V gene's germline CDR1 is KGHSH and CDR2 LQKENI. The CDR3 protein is CASSPLQGQYEQYF. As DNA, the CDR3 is TGTGCCAGCTCACCGCTCCAGGGGCAGTACGAGCAGTACTTC.

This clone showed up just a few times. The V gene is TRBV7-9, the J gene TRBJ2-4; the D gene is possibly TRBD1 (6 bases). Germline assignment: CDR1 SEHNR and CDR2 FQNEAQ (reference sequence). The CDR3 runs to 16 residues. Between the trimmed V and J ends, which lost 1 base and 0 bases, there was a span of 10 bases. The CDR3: CASSLGTAIAKNIQYF. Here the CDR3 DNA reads TGTGCCAGCAGCTTAGGGACAGCAATAGCCAAAAACATTCAGTACTTC.

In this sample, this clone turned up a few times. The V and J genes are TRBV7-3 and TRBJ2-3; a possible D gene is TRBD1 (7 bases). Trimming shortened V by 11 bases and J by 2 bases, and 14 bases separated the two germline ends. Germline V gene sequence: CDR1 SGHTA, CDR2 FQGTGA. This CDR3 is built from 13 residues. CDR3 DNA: TGTGCCCGTGCGGGGACAGCCACAGATACGCAGTATTTT. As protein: CARAGTATDTQYF.

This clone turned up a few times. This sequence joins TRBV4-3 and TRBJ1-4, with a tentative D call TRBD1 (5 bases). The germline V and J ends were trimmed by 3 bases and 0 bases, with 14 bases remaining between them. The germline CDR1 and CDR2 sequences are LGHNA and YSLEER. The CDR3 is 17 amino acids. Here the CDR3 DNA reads TGCGCCAGCAGCCAGGGGGAGGGGCCAGCAACTAATGAAAAACTGTTTTTT. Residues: CASSQGEGPATNEKLFF.

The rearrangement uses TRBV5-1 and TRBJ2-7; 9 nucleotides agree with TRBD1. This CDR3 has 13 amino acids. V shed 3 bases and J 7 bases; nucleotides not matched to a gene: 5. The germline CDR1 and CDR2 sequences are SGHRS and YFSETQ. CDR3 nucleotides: TGCGCCAGCAGCTATGGGACAGGGCGGGAGCAGTACTTC. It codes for CASSYGTGREQYF. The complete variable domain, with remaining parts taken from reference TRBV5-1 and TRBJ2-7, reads KAGVTQTPRYLIKTRGQQVTLSCSPISGHRSVSWYQQTPGQGLQFLFEYFSETQRNKGNFPGRFSGRQFSNSRSEMNVSTLELGDSALYLCASSYGTGREQYFGPGTRLTVT.

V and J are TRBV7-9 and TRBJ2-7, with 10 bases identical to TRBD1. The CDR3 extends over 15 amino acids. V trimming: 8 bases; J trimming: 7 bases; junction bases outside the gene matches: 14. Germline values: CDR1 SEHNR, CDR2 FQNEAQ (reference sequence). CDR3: CASGAWTGGRGEQYF. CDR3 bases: TGTGCCAGCGGGGCATGGACAGGGGGGCGGGGAGAGCAGTACTTC.

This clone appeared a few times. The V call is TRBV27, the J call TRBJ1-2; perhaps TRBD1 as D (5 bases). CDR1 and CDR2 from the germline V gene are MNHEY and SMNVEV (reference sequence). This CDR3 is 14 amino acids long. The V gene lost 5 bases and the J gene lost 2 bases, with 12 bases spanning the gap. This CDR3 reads CASSGSRVNYGYTF. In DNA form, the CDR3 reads TGTGCCAGCAGTGGCTCCAGGGTAAACTATGGCTACACCTTC.